The next 12 T cell receptor beta chains were all read from a single sample in a study of regulatory T cells in long-lasting Graves disease. Regarding time point: persistent/refractory GD, antithyroid drugs over 5 years with positive TRAb. RNA from PBMCs was the source of the TCR library. Construction of the TCR beta libraries employed iRepertoire HTBI primers in conjunction with Arm-PCR of CDR3 regions. In TCRdb, the multiplex PCR reads were re-called with MiXCR into one record per CDR3 protein. The sample lists around 340,000 distinct CDR3 sequences; roughly a fifth were seen once. The source material was peripheral blood mononuclear cells (PBMCs), sampled when the disease was refractory, from a patient treated with antithyroid drugs. Every receptor here comes from a female donor with Graves disease.

The sample holds many counts of this clonotype. The chain combines TRBV28 with TRBJ1-4; 7 bases fit TRBD1. V lost 9 bases, J lost 8 bases, and 3 bases stayed unmatched. This CDR3 comprises 11 residues. Germline CDR1 MDHEN, CDR2 SYDVKM. The CDR3 bases are TGTGCCAGTCAGACAGGGGAAAAACTGTTTTTT. As protein: CASQTGEKLFF.

V is TRBV9 and J is TRBJ1-1, with 7 bases identical to TRBD1. The CDR3 length is 12 residues. Trimming removed 3 bases from V and 7 bases from J; junction bases left unmatched: 3. Germline CDR1 and CDR2: SGDLS and YYNGEE. CDR3 sequence: CASSDRDSEAFF. The CDR3 nucleotides read TGTGCCAGCAGCGACCGGGACAGTGAAGCTTTCTTT. The full variable domain, its missing parts supplied by reference TRBV9 and TRBJ1-1, is DSGVTQTPKHLITATGQRVTLRCSPRSGDLSVYWYQQSLDQGLQFLIQYYNGEERAKGNILERFSAQQFPDLHSELNLSSLELGDSALYFCASSDRDSEAFFGQGTRLTVV.

The rearrangement uses TRBV7-3 and TRBJ1-2; 10 bases map to TRBD1. The CDR3 runs 13 residues. CDR1 is SGHTA and CDR2 is FQGTGA in the germline V gene. V dropped 5 bases and J dropped 7; count of bases not matched to a gene: 4. The CDR3 DNA reads as TGTGCCAGCAGCACTCGACAGGGGGCTGGCTACACCTTC. Amino acid sequence: CASSTRQGAGYTF.

This clonotype has at least ten counts. The chain joins TRBV19 to TRBJ1-2; D gene unclear. CDR3 length: 16 amino acids. Germline V gene sequence: CDR1 LNHDA, CDR2 SQIVND (reference sequence). The ends were cut back, 3 bases at V and 4 bases at J, with 18 bases in the middle. This CDR3 is CASSIRQEVYRYGYTF. The CDR3 DNA is TGTGCCAGTAGTATTAGGCAGGAGGTTTACCGCTATGGCTACACCTTC.

The chain uses TRBV20-1 and TRBJ1-1; 9 nucleotides align to TRBD1. V gave up 6 bases and J gave up 4 bases; unmatched junction bases: 6. The CDR3 runs 13 residues. Germline lookup yields CDR1 DFQATT and CDR2 SNEGSKA (reference sequence). The CDR3 coding sequence is TGCAGTGCGGGACAGGGTCGGAGCACTGAAGCTTTCTTT. Protein sequence: CSAGQGRSTEAFF.

The chain uses TRBV28 and TRBJ2-1; tentatively, D is TRBD2 (6 bases). The CDR3 totals 16 residues. Trimming pared 10 bases from V and 0 bases from J, leaving 19 bases between. CDR1 is MDHEN and CDR2 is SYDVKM in the germline V gene. DNA of the CDR3: TGTGCCACCTCCCGGGGGACCAAGAGCTCCTACAATGAGCAGTTCTTC. Encoded protein: CATSRGTKSSYNEQFF.

This clonotype was recorded many times. Here the CDR3 DNA reads TGTGCCAGCAGCCCGGGACAGAATAATGAAAAACTGTTTTTT. Translation: CASSPGQNNEKLFF. The gene calls are TRBV3-1 and TRBJ1-4, with 7 bases matching TRBD1. The ends lost 4 bases at V and 4 bases at J; junction bases unmatched: 3. The CDR3 runs 14 residues. Germline CDR1 and CDR2: LGHDT and YNNKEL (reference sequence). The whole variable domain, remainder taken from reference TRBV3-1 and TRBJ1-4, is DTAVSQTPKYLVTQMGNDKSIKCEQNLGHDTMYWYKQDSKKFLKIMFSYNNKELIINETVPNRFSPKSPDKAHLNLHINSLELGDSAVYFCASSPGQNNEKLFFGSGTQLSVL.

This clonotype occurred a few times. The CDR3 DNA follows: TGTGCCAGCAGTTTATTTGGGACACTATCGGCAGATACGCAGTATTTT. This gives the protein CASSLFGTLSADTQYF. The J gene is TRBJ2-3, the V gene TRBV28; the D gene is possibly TRBD1 (6 bases). CDR3 length: 16 amino acids. V shed 1 base and J shed 4 bases, with 15 bases lying between them. Germline V gene data show CDR1 as MDHEN and CDR2 as SYDVKM.

This clonotype has just a few counts. V gene TRBV5-1 combines with J gene TRBJ2-7; 8 bases map to TRBD2. Germline V gene sequence: CDR1 SGHRS, CDR2 YFSETQ. Trimming took 4 bases from V and 6 from J; bases not matched to a gene: 9. This CDR3 region has 14 residues. The DNA for the CDR3 is TGCGCCAGCAGCGTGGGACTAGTAACTCGCGAGCAGTACTTC. It encodes CASSVGLVTREQYF.

On this clonotype: A much larger clone differs from this one at a single base, so this may be a read error. The chain combines TRBV27 with TRBJ1-1; D is perhaps TRBD1 (6 bases). Germline V lookup: CDR1 MNHEY, CDR2 SMNVEV (reference sequence). This CDR3 region has 18 residues. CDR3 in DNA: TGTACCAGCAGTTTTGGCGCCCCCAGGGGAGTAAGGAAAGCTGAAGCTTTCTTT. Translating gives CTSSFGAPRGVRKAEAFF.

In its sample, this clonotype was seen many times. The chain recombines TRBV6-5 with TRBJ2-7; D is perhaps TRBD1 (5 bases). Germline CDR1 MNHEY, CDR2 SVGAGI. V was clipped by 0 bases and J by 2 bases, with 8 bases between them. The CDR3 extends over 14 amino acids. The CDR3 loop reads CASSYSGQTYEQYF. CDR3 nucleotide sequence: TGTGCCAGCAGTTACTCGGGGCAGACCTACGAGCAGTACTTC.

The sample holds many counts of this clonotype. The rearrangement links TRBV15 to TRBJ1-5, with D perhaps matching TRBD1 (5 bases). The length of the CDR3 is 15 residues. Between the trimmed V and J ends, which lost 5 bases and 0 bases, there was a span of 11 bases. Per germline, CDR1 LNHNV and CDR2 YYDKDF (reference sequence). This CDR3 reads CATSPGLVSNQPQHF. The CDR3 coding sequence is TGTGCCACCAGCCCGGGACTCGTTAGCAATCAGCCCCAGCATTTT.